This T cell receptor (beta chain) emerged from a study of OX40 agonist ivuxolimab in advanced cancers. Autoimmune disease history or systemic immunosuppression led to patients being barred. Study-level points and caveats: In the 0.1 to 3.0 mg/kg range, CD4+ and CD8+ blood T cells had expanded clonally by week 6. CD8+ T cells showed, on average, more clonal expansion than CD4+ cells.

Sequencing used immunoSEQ multiplex PCR; TCRdb keeps in-frame clones, though not all of them. This table has more than 75,000 clones, roughly 84% appearing once. On this clone itself: Its antigen is still unknown.

This CDR3 is 13 amino acids long. The germline V gene encodes CDR1 SGHNT and CDR2 YYREEE (reference sequence). V lost 0 bases and J 0 bases, leaving 3 bases between the germline ends. The sequences come from CD4+ or CD8+ T cells sorted from blood, collected in a trial of the OX40 agonist ivuxolimab. The V call is TRBV5-4, the J call TRBJ1-1, with no clear D. The source is an adult with an advanced solid tumor such as melanoma, head and neck, liver or kidney cancer. The CDR3 sequence: CASSLDLNTEAFF. The DNA for the CDR3 is TGTGCCAGCAGCTTGGACCTGAACACTGAAGCTTTCTTT.